Following are 7 T cell receptor beta chains from one sample sequenced in a study of cytomegalovirus exposure and HLA in healthy donors. Both 60 Vbeta primers and 13 Jbeta primers went into the PCR. Method: immunoSEQ multiplex PCR; TCRdb's copy keeps in-frame clones and lacks some. The sample consists of nearly 200,000 clones, roughly 80% of them appearing once. Material: PBMCs. The receptors were gathered from a male donor in good health and CMV-seropositive.

This clone was seen a few times. The chain recombines TRBV5-6 with TRBJ2-7; 9 bases fit TRBD1. Germline V lookup: CDR1 SGHDT, CDR2 YYEEEE. J was trimmed by 4 bases and V by 4 bases; bases with no gene match: 12. The length of the CDR3 is 16 residues. For the CDR3, the DNA is TGTGCCAGCAGCAGTAGGGGACAGGGAGGTAGATACGAGCAGTACTTC. This sequence encodes CASSSRGQGGRYEQYF.

The chain carries TRBV19 and TRBJ1-5; TRBD1 aligns across 8 bases. Trimming took 7 bases from V and 1 from J; bases not matched to a gene: 6. This CDR3 has 15 amino acids. Germline lookup yields CDR1 LNHDA and CDR2 SQIVND (reference sequence). CDR3 loop: CASIADRVSNQPQHF. DNA of the CDR3: TGTGCCAGTATCGCGGACAGGGTGAGCAATCAGCCCCAGCATTTT.

The chain joins TRBV29-1 to TRBJ1-4, with 11 bases aligning to TRBD1. Germline CDR1 is SQVTM and CDR2 is ANQGSEA. Germline trimming cut 5 bases from V and 3 bases from J; bases unmatched to any gene: 5. This CDR3 comprises 15 residues. The CDR3 loop is CSVWTGGASNEKLFF. CDR3 DNA sequence: TGCAGCGTTTGGACAGGGGGCGCATCTAATGAAAAACTGTTTTTT.

This chain joins TRBV7-9 and TRBJ2-2; 7 bases match TRBD1. After removal of 10 bases from V and 6 bases from J, the junction contained 14 bases not matched to a gene. The CDR3 loop spans 15 amino acids. The V gene's germline CDR1 is SEHNR and CDR2 FQNEAQ (reference sequence). The CDR3: CAIQDRSGVAGELFF. Here the CDR3 DNA reads TGTGCCATCCAGGACAGGTCAGGGGTTGCCGGGGAGCTGTTTTTT.

The rearrangement joins TRBV7-2 to TRBJ2-3; TRBD1 might be the D (7 bases). Germline V CDR1 and CDR2: SGHTA, FQGNSA. CDR3 length: 19 residues. V was shortened by 2 bases and J by 5 bases, with 26 bases between the two germline ends. The CDR3, as DNA: TGTGCCAGCAGCTTACCGCCCCCGGGGGAAGGGGGCGAGGGAGATACGCAGTATTTT. Translation gives CASSLPPPGEGGEGDTQYF. Combining the CDR3 with reference TRBV7-2 and TRBJ2-3 gives the whole variable domain GAGVSQSPSNKVTEKGKDVELRCDPISGHTALYWYRQSLGQGLEFLIYFQGNSAPDKSGLPSDRFSAERTGGSVSTLTIQRTQQEDSAVYLCASSLPPPGEGGEGDTQYFGPGTRLTVL.

The chain uses TRBV4-1 and TRBJ1-5; tentative D call: TRBD1 (5 bases). Germline lookup yields CDR1 MGHRA and CDR2 YSYEKL. V was pared by 4 bases and J by 0 bases, with 10 bases between. The CDR3 covers 15 residues. The CDR3 reads CASSPRDFSNQPQHF. In nucleotides, the CDR3 is TGCGCCAGCAGCCCGAGGGACTTTAGCAATCAGCCCCAGCATTTT.

The chain couples TRBV7-2 to TRBJ1-2; D is unclear. Germline-derived CDR1 and CDR2 are SGHTA and FQGNSA. Between the trimmed V and J ends, which lost 5 bases and 5 bases, there was a span of 15 bases. This CDR3 spans 14 amino acids. The CDR3 DNA follows: TGTGCCAGCAGCGCCCAGTTTTCCATTTATGGCTACACCTTC. Translating it yields CASSAQFSIYGYTF. The entire variable domain, with the rest obtained from reference TRBV7-2 and TRBJ1-2, is as follows: GAGVSQSPSNKVTEKGKDVELRCDPISGHTALYWYRQSLGQGLEFLIYFQGNSAPDKSGLPSDRFSAERTGGSVSTLTIQRTQQEDSAVYLCASSAQFSIYGYTFGSGTRLTVV.